The next 17 T cell receptor beta chains were all read from a single sample in a study of vaccination and CD4 T cells after COVID-19. These receptors have no known antigen. Documented treatment: roughly ten-day PBMC culture with coronavirus spike peptide pools or control peptides (ViraFEST assay). The Oncomine TCR Beta short-read assay was what sequenced the DNA obtained from cultured CD4+ T cells. A single record per CDR3 protein comes from TCRdb applying MiXCR to the PCR reads. The top ten clones hold about 31% of a sample with around 8,100 distinct CDR3 sequences, about 32% of them seen once. Sequencing input: cultured CD4+ T cells from blood. These receptors were obtained from a human donor with COVID-19.

Relative to its sample, this clonotype is medium-sized (0.01 to 0.1%). The CDR3 reads CSARRDSRTDTQYF. The CDR3 nucleotides read TGCAGTGCTAGGAGGGACAGCCGCACAGATACGCAGTATTTT. The chain employs TRBV20-1 and TRBJ2-3; 7 bases match TRBD1. Looked up from germline, CDR1 is DFQATT and CDR2 is SNEGSKA (reference sequence). V lost 3 bases to trimming and J lost 1 base; unmatched junction nucleotides: 4. CDR3 length equals 14 residues.

The chain employs TRBV7-2 and TRBJ2-7; D perhaps matches TRBD1 (6 bases). The CDR3 length is 13 residues. The germline V and J ends were trimmed by 6 bases and 1 base, with 10 bases remaining between them. Germline-derived CDR1 and CDR2 are SGHTA and FQGNSA. The CDR3 DNA reads as TGTGCCAGCAGGGAAGGGGGTTCCTACGAGCAGTACTTC. Translated, it gives CASREGGSYEQYF.

The chain links TRBV6-1 to TRBJ1-2, with D perhaps matching TRBD1 (6 bases). The CDR3 length is 15 residues. Germline-derived CDR1 and CDR2 are MNHNS and SASEGT. V gave up 6 bases and J gave up 7 bases, with 21 bases separating them. CDR3 in DNA: TGTGCCAGCAGCTATGATAACAGGGAATTGGGTGGCTACACCTTC. Translated: CASSYDNRELGGYTF.

The chain is built from TRBV11-3 and TRBJ1-6; no clear D gene. The CDR3 contains 13 residues. Germline CDR1 reads SGHNT; CDR2 reads YENEEA. V shed 3 bases and J shed 7 bases, with 7 bases lying between them. As DNA, the CDR3 is TGTGCCAGCAGCTTTATGAGAAATTCACCCCTCCACTTT. Residues: CASSFMRNSPLHF.

This clonotype was seen a handful of times. The rearrangement links TRBV19 to TRBJ2-1; D may be TRBD1 or TRBD2 (5 bases each). This CDR3 is built from 13 residues. In germline, CDR1 is LNHDA, CDR2 SQIVND (reference sequence). The V end lost 1 base, the J end lost 8 bases, and 9 bases lay between the germline ends. CDR3: CASSIVRGYEQFF. For the CDR3, the DNA is TGTGCCAGTAGTATAGTTCGGGGCTATGAGCAGTTCTTC.

The table lists this clonotype with a few counts. V usage is TRBV15 and J usage is TRBJ1-1, with TRBD1 matching over 7 bases. The V and J ends lost 4 bases and 0 bases, in that order; junction bases with no gene match: 8. The CDR3 consists of 16 residues. Germline CDR1 is LNHNV and CDR2 is YYDKDF (reference sequence). Written as DNA, the CDR3 is TGTGCCACCAGCATGGCCCCGGGACAGTTGAACACTGAAGCTTTCTTT. Residues: CATSMAPGQLNTEAFF.

The V call is TRBV6-2 or TRBV6-3, the J call TRBJ1-1, with D hard to call. From germline, CDR1 is MNHEY and CDR2 SVGEGT. V lost 0 bases to trimming and J lost 1 base, with 9 bases between them. This CDR3 has 15 amino acids. CDR3 bases: TGTGCCAGCAGTTACTCGAATCGACAGAACACTGAAGCTTTCTTT. Its translation: CASSYSNRQNTEAFF.

The sample holds a few counts of this clonotype. The genes are TRBV7-6 and TRBJ1-1, with D uncertain. Germline V lookup: CDR1 SGHVS, CDR2 FNYEAQ. This CDR3 is 15 amino acids long. Trimming removed 1 base from V and 2 bases from J, with 11 bases in between. The CDR3 DNA sequence: TGTGCCAGCAGCTTAGGCAGTAGGTTTAACACTGAAGCTTTCTTT. Protein: CASSLGSRFNTEAFF.

The chain employs TRBV7-9 and TRBJ2-7; D is perhaps TRBD2 (5 bases). V shed 3 bases and J shed 2 bases, with 8 bases lying between them. This CDR3 has 13 amino acids. Germline-derived CDR1 and CDR2 are SEHNR and FQNEAQ (reference sequence). The CDR3 DNA sequence: TGTGCCAGCAGCTTCGGGGAGACCTACGAGCAGTACTTC. Encoded protein: CASSFGETYEQYF.

The chain employs TRBV16 and TRBJ2-2; D not resolved. CDR3 size: 15 residues. Germline V gene lookup returns CDR1 KGHSY and CDR2 FQNENV. The V gene lost 0 bases and the J gene lost 4 bases, with 9 bases spanning the gap. The DNA of the CDR3 is TGTGCCAGCAGCCAATCGGGGTTAAGCACCGGGGAGCTGTTTTTT. This sequence encodes CASSQSGLSTGELFF.

This rearrangement joins TRBV7-2 to TRBJ2-3, with D hard to call. V was clipped by 2 bases and J by 5 bases, with 8 bases between them. The germline V gene has CDR1 SGHTA and CDR2 FQGNSA. The CDR3 is 13 residues long. The CDR3 DNA reads as TGTGCCAGCAGCTTATCCGGCAGAGATACGCAGTATTTT. Its translation is CASSLSGRDTQYF. The entire variable domain, with the rest obtained from reference TRBV7-2 and TRBJ2-3, is as follows: GAGVSQSPSNKVTEKGKDVELRCDPISGHTALYWYRQSLGQGLEFLIYFQGNSAPDKSGLPSDRFSAERTGGSVSTLTIQRTQQEDSAVYLCASSLSGRDTQYFGPGTRLTVL.

The CDR3 loop is CASSLAFALNTEAFF. CDR3 sequence (DNA): TGTGCCAGCAGTTTAGCCTTCGCATTGAACACTGAAGCTTTCTTT. The chain recombines TRBV12-3 or TRBV12-4 with TRBJ1-1; D uncertain. The CDR3 runs 15 residues. Between the trimmed V and J ends, which lost 0 bases and 0 bases, there was a span of 8 bases.

The sample holds a few counts of this clonotype. The chain uses TRBV7-2 and TRBJ1-1, with D maybe TRBD1 (6 bases). CDR1 is SGHTA, CDR2 FQGNSA, per germline. CDR3 length: 12 residues. CDR3 loop: CALGGRNTEAFF. DNA of the CDR3: TGTGCGCTAGGGGGGCGGAACACTGAAGCTTTCTTT.

The rearrangement uses TRBV28 and TRBJ1-5, with TRBD1 matching 8 bases. Unmatched junction bases numbered 4, after V lost 5 bases and J lost 4 bases. From germline, CDR1 is MDHEN and CDR2 SYDVKM. This CDR3 is built from 14 residues. The CDR3 protein is CASSKQGGNQPQHF. CDR3 sequence (DNA): TGTGCCAGCAGTAAACAGGGGGGGAATCAGCCCCAGCATTTT.

There are a few counts of this clonotype. CDR3 in amino acids: CASSSPVTGGHGYTF. CDR3 sequence (DNA): TGTGCCAGCAGCTCGCCAGTGACAGGGGGGCATGGCTACACCTTC. This chain links TRBV7-8 with TRBJ1-2; 9 positions agree with TRBD1. Germline V gene sequence: CDR1 SGHVS, CDR2 FQNEAQ. This CDR3 is 15 amino acids long. Trimming at V came to 4 bases and at J to 6 bases, leaving 9 bases not matched to a gene.

This rearrangement joins TRBV7-2 to TRBJ1-5; no reliable D call. Trimming took off 1 base at V and 1 base at J, with 5 bases between the two ends. The CDR3 is 14 residues long. The germline V gene has CDR1 SGHTA and CDR2 FQGNSA. The chain's CDR3 is CASSLDHSNQPQHF. In DNA form, the CDR3 reads TGTGCCAGCAGCTTAGACCACAGCAATCAGCCCCAGCATTTT.

This chain joins TRBV5-6 and TRBJ1-2, with 7 bases lining up with TRBD1. The CDR3 covers 14 residues. V shed 5 bases, J shed 1 base, and the junction held 5 bases outside the gene matches. Germline CDR1 and CDR2: SGHDT and YYEEEE. The CDR3: CASRLTGNNYGYTF. For the CDR3, the DNA is TGTGCCAGCAGATTGACAGGGAATAACTATGGCTACACCTTC.